These 11 T cell receptor beta chains were all obtained from the same sample, sequenced in a study of PD-L1 blockade in urothelial cancer (dated by TCRdb to 2016 to 2017). Library method: the immunoSEQ multiplex PCR assay. As stored in TCRdb, this immuneACCESS dataset retains in-frame rearrangements with V and J assigned. A fraction of the clones does not appear; measured against another copy, unresolved V genes explain less than half of the discrepancy, and the remainder lacks a known reason. A total of some 30,000 clones appear in this sample, 80% to 90% of them only once. The ten largest clones represent 3% to 4.5% of the sample. The specimen comprised PBMCs, sampled around atezolizumab (anti-PD-L1) treatment. The receptors were sampled from a man aged 45-60 years with urothelial cancer.

This chain uses TRBV5-1 with TRBJ2-7; a weak D match, TRBD2 (5 bases). The V and J ends lost 4 bases and 4 bases respectively, with 12 bases between them. CDR1 and CDR2 from the germline V gene are SGHRS and YFSETQ. CDR3 size: 13 residues. The CDR3 region has the DNA TGCGCCAGCAGCGGTGGGAGCGGATACGAGCAGTACTTC. Translating gives CASSGGSGYEQYF.

This chain joins TRBV5-1 and TRBJ2-1; 10 nucleotides match TRBD1. Germline V gene sequence: CDR1 SGHRS, CDR2 YFSETQ. With V trimmed by 0 bases and J by 7 bases, 7 bases remained unmatched. This CDR3 has 16 residues. CDR3 DNA sequence: TGCGCCAGCAGCTTGGGGGGGGGACAGGGGAATAATGAGCAGTTCTTC. It translates to CASSLGGGQGNNEQFF. The variable domain in full, with the rest retrieved from reference TRBV5-1 and TRBJ2-1, is KAGVTQTPRYLIKTRGQQVTLSCSPISGHRSVSWYQQTPGQGLQFLFEYFSETQRNKGNFPGRFSGRQFSNSRSEMNVSTLELGDSALYLCASSLGGGQGNNEQFFGPGTRLTVL.

The chain couples TRBV28 to TRBJ1-3, with D tentatively TRBD1 (6 bases). The CDR3 is made up of 16 amino acids. V lost 7 bases, J lost 2 bases, and 18 bases lay in between. The germline V gene encodes CDR1 MDHEN and CDR2 SYDVKM. CDR3 in DNA: TGTGCCAGCACCCCAAGGGGGGGGTGGGCTGGAAACACCATATATTTT. As protein: CASTPRGGWAGNTIYF.

This rearrangement joins TRBV10-2 to TRBJ1-1; a weak D match, TRBD1 (5 bases). Germline lookup yields CDR1 WSHSY and CDR2 SAAADI. V was pared by 6 bases and J by 2 bases, with 13 bases between. This CDR3 comprises 14 residues. CDR3 in DNA: TGCGCCAGCAGCATTAAGGGGCGAAACACTGAAGCTTTCTTT. Amino acids: CASSIKGRNTEAFF.

V usage is TRBV15 and J usage is TRBJ1-1, with 9 bases lining up with TRBD1. This CDR3 contains 15 residues. After removal of 3 bases from V and 4 bases from J, the junction contained 6 bases not matched to a gene. Germline lookup yields CDR1 LNHNV and CDR2 YYDKDF (reference sequence). The CDR3 loop is CATSRDRGMGTEAFF. CDR3 in DNA: TGTGCCACCAGCAGGGACAGGGGTATGGGCACTGAAGCTTTCTTT.

The chain joins TRBV7-8 to TRBJ1-4; the D gene is possibly TRBD1 (6 bases). CDR1 SGHVS and CDR2 FQNEAQ come from the germline V gene. The CDR3 loop spans 15 amino acids. V lost 3 bases and J lost 6, with 14 bases in between. Here the CDR3 DNA reads TGTGCCAGCAGCTTGGACAGATTTCTTCATGAAAAACTGTTTTTT. Protein product: CASSLDRFLHEKLFF.

The chain has TRBV30 and TRBJ1-6; 8 bases are a match to TRBD1. Trimming cost V 5 bases and J 1 base; bases outside gene matches: 1. The CDR3 has 14 residues. The germline gives CDR1 GTSNPN, CDR2 SVGIG (reference sequence). CDR3 in amino acids: CAWDRGSYNSPLHF. CDR3 sequence (DNA): TGTGCCTGGGACAGGGGATCCTATAATTCACCCCTCCACTTT.

This chain joins TRBV27 and TRBJ2-3; D gene unclear. Germline lookup yields CDR1 MNHEY and CDR2 SMNVEV (reference sequence). The CDR3 has 12 residues. The V end lost 6 bases, the J end lost 6 bases, and 10 bases lay between the germline ends. The CDR3 region is CASSQTGDTQYF. DNA for the CDR3: TGTGCCAGCAGCCAAACCGGGGATACGCAGTATTTT.

This clone was detected only once. This chain links TRBV18 with TRBJ2-4; D is possibly TRBD2 (5 bases). V lost 5 bases, J lost 7 bases, and 12 bases lay in between. Germline CDR1 KGHSH, CDR2 LQKENI. This CDR3 contains 13 residues. The CDR3 bases are TGTGCCAGCTCAGTTACAGCGGTGAACATTCAGTACTTC. As protein: CASSVTAVNIQYF. Combining the CDR3 with reference TRBV18 and TRBJ2-4 gives the whole variable domain NAGVMQNPRHLVRRRGQEARLRCSPMKGHSHVYWYRQLPEEGLKFMVYLQKENIIDESGMPKERFSAEFPKEGPSILRIQQVVRGDSAAYFCASSVTAVNIQYFGAGTRLSVL.

V gene TRBV28 combines with J gene TRBJ2-2, with 15 bases lining up with TRBD2. V trimming: 5 bases; J trimming: 6 bases; junction bases outside the gene matches: 4. This CDR3 has 16 residues. Germline values: CDR1 MDHEN, CDR2 SYDVKM. The CDR3 nucleotides are TGTGCCAGCAGTCTGGGACTAGCGGGAGGTGCCGGGGAGCTGTTTTTT. It specifies CASSLGLAGGAGELFF.

A word on this clone: One junction end disagrees with the germline gene, perhaps due to a read error. V is TRBV6-1 and J is TRBJ2-5; 12 nucleotides align to TRBD2. CDR3 length equals 15 residues. Germline V CDR1 and CDR2: MNHNS, SASEGT. CDR3 in amino acids: CASRLAGGKQETQHF. In DNA form, the CDR3 reads TGTGCCAGCAGACTAGCGGGGGGTAAACAAGAGACCCAGCACTTC.